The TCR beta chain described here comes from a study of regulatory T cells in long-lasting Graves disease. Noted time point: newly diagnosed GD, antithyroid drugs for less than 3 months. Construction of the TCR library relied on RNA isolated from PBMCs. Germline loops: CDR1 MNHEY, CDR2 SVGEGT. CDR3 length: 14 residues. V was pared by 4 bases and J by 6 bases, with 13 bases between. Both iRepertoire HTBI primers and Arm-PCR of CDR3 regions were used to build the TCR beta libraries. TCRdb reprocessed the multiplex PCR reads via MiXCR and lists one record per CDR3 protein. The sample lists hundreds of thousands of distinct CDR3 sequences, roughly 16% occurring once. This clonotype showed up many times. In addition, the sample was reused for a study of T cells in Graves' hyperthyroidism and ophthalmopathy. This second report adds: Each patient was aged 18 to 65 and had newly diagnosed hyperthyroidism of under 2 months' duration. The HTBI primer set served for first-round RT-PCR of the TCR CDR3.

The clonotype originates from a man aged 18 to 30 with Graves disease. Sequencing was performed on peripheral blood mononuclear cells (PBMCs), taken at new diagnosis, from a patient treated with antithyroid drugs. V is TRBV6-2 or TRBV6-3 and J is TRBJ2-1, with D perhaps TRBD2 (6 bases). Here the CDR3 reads CASSWGRESNEQFF. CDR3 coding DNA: TGTGCCAGCAGTTGGGGTCGGGAGAGCAATGAGCAGTTCTTC.